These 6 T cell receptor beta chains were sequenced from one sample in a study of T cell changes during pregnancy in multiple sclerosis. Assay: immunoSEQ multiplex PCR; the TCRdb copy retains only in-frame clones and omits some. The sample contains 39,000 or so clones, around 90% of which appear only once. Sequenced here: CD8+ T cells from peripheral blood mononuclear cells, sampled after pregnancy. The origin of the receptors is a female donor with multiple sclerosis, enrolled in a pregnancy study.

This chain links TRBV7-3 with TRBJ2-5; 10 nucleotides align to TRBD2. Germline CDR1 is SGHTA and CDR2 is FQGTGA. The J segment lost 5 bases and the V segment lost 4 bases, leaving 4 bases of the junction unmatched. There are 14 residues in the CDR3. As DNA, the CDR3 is TGTGCCAGCAGCTCCGGGGGACTAGCGGAGACCCAGTACTTC. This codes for CASSSGGLAETQYF.

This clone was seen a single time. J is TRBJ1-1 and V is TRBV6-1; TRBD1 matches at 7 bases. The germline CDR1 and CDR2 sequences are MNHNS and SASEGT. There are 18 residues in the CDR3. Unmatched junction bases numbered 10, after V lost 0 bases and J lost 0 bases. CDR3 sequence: CASSEATGALLMNTEAFF. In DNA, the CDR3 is TGTGCCAGCAGTGAAGCTACAGGGGCCCTACTCATGAACACTGAAGCTTTCTTT.

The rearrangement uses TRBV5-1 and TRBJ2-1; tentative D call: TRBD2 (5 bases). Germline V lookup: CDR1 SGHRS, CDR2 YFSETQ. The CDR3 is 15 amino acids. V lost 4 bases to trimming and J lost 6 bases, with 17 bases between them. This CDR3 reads CASSNDKGAGNEQFF. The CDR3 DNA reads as TGCGCCAGCAGCAACGACAAAGGCGCGGGCAATGAGCAGTTCTTC.

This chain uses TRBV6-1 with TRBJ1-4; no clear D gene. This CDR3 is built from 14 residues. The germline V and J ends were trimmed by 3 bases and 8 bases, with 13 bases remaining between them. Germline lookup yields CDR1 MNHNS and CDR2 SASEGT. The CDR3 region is CASSDPRVSEKLFF. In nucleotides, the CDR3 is TGTGCCAGCAGTGACCCCAGAGTTAGCGAAAAACTGTTTTTT.

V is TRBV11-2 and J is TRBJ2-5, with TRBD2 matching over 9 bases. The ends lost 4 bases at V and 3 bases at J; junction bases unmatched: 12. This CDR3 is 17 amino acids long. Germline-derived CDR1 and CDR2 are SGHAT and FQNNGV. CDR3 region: CASSSAFSGSFKETQYF. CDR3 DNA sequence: TGTGCCAGCAGCTCCGCTTTTAGCGGGAGCTTTAAAGAGACCCAGTACTTC.

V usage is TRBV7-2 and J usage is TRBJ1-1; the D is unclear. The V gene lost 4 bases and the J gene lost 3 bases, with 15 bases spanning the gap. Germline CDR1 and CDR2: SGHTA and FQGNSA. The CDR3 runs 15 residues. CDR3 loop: CASSSSPYPDTEAFF. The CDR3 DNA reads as TGTGCCAGCAGCTCGAGTCCGTACCCGGACACTGAAGCTTTCTTT.